Listed here are 30 T cell receptor beta chains from one sample, sequenced in a study of T cell changes during pregnancy in multiple sclerosis. Clones were sequenced by immunoSEQ multiplex PCR, and TCRdb holds only the in-frame ones, with some missing. The sample lists about 34,000 clones, 75% to 90% occurring once. Sequences were derived from CD8+ T cells from peripheral blood mononuclear cells, sampled after pregnancy. The source of these receptors is a female donor with multiple sclerosis, enrolled in a pregnancy study.

The CDR3 sequence: CATSTRRDRGEAFF. CDR3 bases: TGTGCCACCAGCACCCGCCGGGACAGGGGTGAAGCTTTCTTT. The chain combines TRBV15 with TRBJ1-1; TRBD1 aligns across 10 bases. This CDR3 contains 14 residues. The V and J ends lost 4 bases and 7 bases, in that order; junction bases with no gene match: 6. The germline CDR1 and CDR2 sequences are LNHNV and YYDKDF (reference sequence). The variable domain in full, with the rest retrieved from reference TRBV15 and TRBJ1-1, is DAMVIQNPRYQVTQFGKPVTLSCSQTLNHNVMYWYQQKSSQAPKLLFHYYDKDFNNEADTPDNFQSRRPNTSFCFLDIRSPGLGDTAMYLCATSTRRDRGEAFFGQGTRLTVV.

As concerns this clone: Relative to the germline gene, one junction end is altered; a read error may explain this. The genes are TRBV7-7 and TRBJ2-7; 8 bases line up with TRBD1. Germline V gene data show CDR1 as SSHAT and CDR2 as FNYEAQ (reference sequence). This CDR3 has 15 residues. The CDR3 sequence is CASSLRQGASYEQYF. The CDR3, as DNA: TGTGCTAGCAGCTTGAGGCAGGGGGCCTCCTACGAGCAGTACTTC.

The rearrangement uses TRBV6-1 and TRBJ1-6, with 8 bases aligning to TRBD1. Germline CDR1 MNHNS, CDR2 SASEGT. CDR3 length: 20 residues. With 2 bases clipped from V and 0 bases from J, the junction kept 12 bases outside the gene matches. The CDR3 coding sequence is TGTGCCAGCAGTGAATTCTCCCCCTGGACAGGGAGCTCCTATAATTCACCCCTCCACTTT. This codes for CASSEFSPWTGSSYNSPLHF.

This rearrangement joins TRBV13 to TRBJ2-7, with 11 bases identical to TRBD1. The V and J ends lost 5 bases and 4 bases, in that order; junction bases with no gene match: 7. Germline CDR1 is PRHDT and CDR2 is FYEKMQ (reference sequence). This CDR3 is built from 15 residues. The DNA of the CDR3 is TGTGCCAGCAGCCAACGGGGACAGGGGGTATACGAGCAGTACTTC. Translated, it gives CASSQRGQGVYEQYF. Together with reference TRBV13 and TRBJ2-7, the CDR3 gives the full variable domain: AAGVIQSPRHLIKEKRETATLKCYPIPRHDTVYWYQQGPGQDPQFLISFYEKMQSDKGSIPDRFSAQQFSDYHSELNMSSLELGDSALYFCASSQRGQGVYEQYFGPGTRLTVT.

There are many counts of this clone. The chain recombines TRBV6-1 with TRBJ2-6, with a possible D match to TRBD2 (6 bases). The CDR3 totals 16 residues. The germline V gene has CDR1 MNHNS and CDR2 SASEGT. V was cut by 2 bases and J by 1 base, with 9 bases left in between. The CDR3 region is CASSETGGSGANVLTF. The CDR3 nucleotides are TGTGCCAGCAGTGAAACTGGAGGGTCTGGGGCCAACGTCCTGACTTTC.

This rearrangement joins TRBV2 to TRBJ2-1; D is possibly TRBD1 (5 bases). The CDR3 loop spans 12 amino acids. Germline values: CDR1 SNHLY, CDR2 FYNNEI. V shed 8 bases and J shed 9 bases, with 14 bases lying between them. CDR3 sequence: CASVGPGPEQFF. CDR3 in DNA: TGTGCCAGCGTGGGGCCAGGGCCTGAGCAGTTCTTC.

This clone was counted once. The chain carries TRBV7-2 and TRBJ2-7; 8 bases fit TRBD1. CDR3 length: 14 amino acids. V trimming: 2 bases; J trimming: 2 bases; junction bases outside the gene matches: 2. Germline V gene lookup returns CDR1 SGHTA and CDR2 FQGNSA. This CDR3 reads CASSLRDRPYEQYF. Written as DNA, the CDR3 is TGTGCCAGCAGCTTAAGGGACAGGCCCTACGAGCAGTACTTC. Looking up the rest from reference TRBV7-2 and TRBJ2-7 gives the full variable domain: GAGVSQSPSNKVTEKGKDVELRCDPISGHTALYWYRQSLGQGLEFLIYFQGNSAPDKSGLPSDRFSAERTGGSVSTLTIQRTQQEDSAVYLCASSLRDRPYEQYFGPGTRLTVT.

The rearrangement joins TRBV7-3 to TRBJ2-2; 11 positions match TRBD2. After removal of 2 bases from V and 6 bases from J, the junction contained 2 bases not matched to a gene. The CDR3 runs to 15 residues. CDR1 is SGHTA and CDR2 is FQGTGA in the germline V gene. The CDR3 loop reads CASSLGTSGPGELFF. In DNA, the CDR3 is TGTGCCAGCAGCTTAGGGACTAGCGGACCCGGGGAGCTGTTTTTT.

This sequence joins TRBV6-4 and TRBJ2-3, with D perhaps matching TRBD1 (8 bases). This CDR3 spans 14 amino acids. V was shortened by 5 bases and J by 4 bases, with 13 bases between the two germline ends. The germline CDR1 and CDR2 sequences are MRHNA and SNTAGT. The CDR3: CASSSGTGADTQYF. Here the CDR3 DNA reads TGTGCCAGCAGTAGCGGGACAGGCGCAGATACGCAGTATTTT.

The rearrangement uses TRBV4-1 and TRBJ2-1, with D possibly being TRBD2 (6 bases). This CDR3 contains 15 residues. Germline CDR1 and CDR2: MGHRA and YSYEKL. V shed 4 bases and J shed 8 bases, with 18 bases lying between them. The CDR3 coding sequence is TGCGCCAGCAGCCGTTCCGGGACTTTAACATATGAGCAGTTCTTC. Encoded protein: CASSRSGTLTYEQFF.

The chain couples TRBV7-9 to TRBJ2-3; D is perhaps TRBD1 (5 bases). Trimming stripped 5 bases from V and 0 bases from J, with 15 bases between. The CDR3 spans 16 residues. Per germline, CDR1 SEHNR and CDR2 FQNEAQ (reference sequence). For the CDR3, the DNA is TGTGCCAGCAGCCCCAGTAGGGGTCCTAGCACAGATACGCAGTATTTT. Translated, it gives CASSPSRGPSTDTQYF. The full variable domain, with the rest looked up from reference TRBV7-9 and TRBJ2-3, is DTGVSQNPRHKITKRGQNVTFRCDPISEHNRLYWYRQTLGQGPEFLTYFQNEAQLEKSRLLSDRFSAERPKGSFSTLEIQRTEQGDSAMYLCASSPSRGPSTDTQYFGPGTRLTVL.

The genes are TRBV5-7 and TRBJ2-7; D perhaps matches TRBD1 (7 bases). TRBV5-7 is an open reading frame whose function is uncertain. The CDR3 sequence is 17 residues long. V was cut by 2 bases and J by 3 bases, with 21 bases left in between. The CDR3: CASSFGIERRDSYEQYF. The CDR3 DNA follows: TGTGCCAGCAGCTTTGGGATTGAGAGGAGGGACAGCTACGAGCAGTACTTC.

The chain recombines TRBV9 with TRBJ1-6; tentative D call: TRBD1 (6 bases). V lost 3 bases and J lost 3, with 10 bases in between. This CDR3 has 15 amino acids. The germline gives CDR1 SGDLS, CDR2 YYNGEE. The CDR3 is CASSGTANYNSPLHF. For the CDR3, the DNA is TGTGCCAGCAGCGGGACAGCTAACTATAATTCACCCCTCCACTTT.

V is TRBV9 and J is TRBJ2-7; 8 positions agree with TRBD1. Trimming at V came to 4 bases and at J to 6 bases, leaving 12 bases not matched to a gene. Germline V gene lookup returns CDR1 SGDLS and CDR2 YYNGEE. There are 15 residues in the CDR3. The CDR3 reads CASSSSPPGTGEQYF. CDR3 nucleotide sequence: TGTGCCAGCAGCTCGAGCCCTCCTGGGACAGGCGAGCAGTACTTC. Using reference TRBV9 and TRBJ2-7 for the parts outside the CDR3, the full variable domain is DSGVTQTPKHLITATGQRVTLRCSPRSGDLSVYWYQQSLDQGLQFLIQYYNGEERAKGNILERFSAQQFPDLHSELNLSSLELGDSALYFCASSSSPPGTGEQYFGPGTRLTVT.

V usage is TRBV4-3 and J usage is TRBJ2-1; 16 nucleotides agree with TRBD2. The ends lost 3 bases at V and 7 bases at J; junction bases unmatched: 3. Germline lookup yields CDR1 LGHNA and CDR2 YSLEER. The CDR3 runs 16 residues. The chain's CDR3 is CASSQAGLAGGNEQFF. Here the CDR3 DNA reads TGCGCCAGCAGCCAGGCGGGACTAGCGGGGGGGAATGAGCAGTTCTTC.

The chain uses TRBV6-1 and TRBJ1-3; weak D call: TRBD2 (6 bases). Near its end, the DNA agrees better with TRBJ2-2, so the J call may be wrong. CDR1 is MNHNS and CDR2 is SASEGT in the germline V gene. The CDR3 extends over 15 amino acids. CDR3: CASTDGGTNTGELFF. In DNA form, the CDR3 reads TGTGCCAGCACCGACGGCGGGACCAACACCGGGGAGCTGTTTTTT.

The CDR3 here is CASSQVFKLASSYNEQFF. DNA of the CDR3: TGCGCCAGCAGCCAAGTTTTCAAACTAGCGAGCTCCTACAATGAGCAGTTCTTC. This rearrangement joins TRBV4-3 to TRBJ2-1; 7 bases fit TRBD2. Germline assignment: CDR1 LGHNA and CDR2 YSLEER. The CDR3 spans 18 residues. V lost 1 base to trimming and J lost 0 bases; unmatched junction nucleotides: 9.

The chain combines TRBV6-1 with TRBJ1-2; no clear D gene. Trimming took 2 bases from V and 10 from J, leaving 14 bases between them. The CDR3 is made up of 13 amino acids. Germline assignment: CDR1 MNHNS and CDR2 SASEGT. CDR3 DNA: TGTGCCAGCAGTGAAAAAGAACAGACCCCCTACACCTTC. This gives the protein CASSEKEQTPYTF.

This clone appeared a few times. The chain has TRBV7-7 and TRBJ2-2; D is possibly TRBD1 (6 bases). Looked up from germline, CDR1 is SSHAT and CDR2 is FNYEAQ (reference sequence). The V gene lost 5 bases and the J gene lost 8 bases, with 9 bases spanning the gap. The CDR3 consists of 12 residues. Here the CDR3 reads CASSPGTGELFF. In DNA, the CDR3 is TGTGCCAGCAGCCCCGGGACAGGGGAGCTGTTTTTT.

The chain combines TRBV27 with TRBJ1-5; 8 positions agree with TRBD1. The CDR3 is 16 amino acids. After removal of 5 bases from V and 4 bases from J, the junction contained 10 bases not matched to a gene. Germline CDR1 reads MNHEY; CDR2 reads SMNVEV (reference sequence). The CDR3 protein is CASSPIGQGSNQPQHF. Written as DNA, the CDR3 is TGTGCCAGCAGTCCTATTGGACAGGGCAGTAATCAGCCCCAGCATTTT.

This chain uses TRBV25-1 with TRBJ1-2; no reliable D call. There are 14 residues in the CDR3. Germline V gives CDR1 MGHDK, CDR2 SYGVNS. V was clipped by 3 bases and J by 6 bases, with 14 bases between them. CDR3 sequence: CASSEFLSSDGYTF. The CDR3 DNA reads TGTGCCAGCAGTGAGTTCCTCTCATCGGATGGCTACACCTTC.

The CDR3 DNA sequence: TGTGCCAGCAGCCGACTAGCGGGGGAAACAGATACGCAGTATTTT. Protein: CASSRLAGETDTQYF. The chain employs TRBV6-5 and TRBJ2-3; TRBD2 matches 12 bases. V lost 6 bases and J lost 3; bases outside the gene matches: 4. This CDR3 has 15 residues. Germline assignment: CDR1 MNHEY and CDR2 SVGAGI.

This chain connects TRBV15 to TRBJ2-2; no clear D. Trimming left V 3 bases short and J 2 bases short, with 7 bases between. The CDR3 totals 14 residues. The germline V gene encodes CDR1 LNHNV and CDR2 YYDKDF (reference sequence). The CDR3 region has the DNA TGTGCCACCAGCAGTCAGGAAAACACCGGGGAGCTGTTTTTT. This translates into CATSSQENTGELFF.

The chain couples TRBV7-3 to TRBJ2-1, with 15 nucleotides matching TRBD2. The V segment lost 4 bases and the J segment 2 bases; nucleotides outside the gene matches: 18. Germline CDR1 is SGHTA and CDR2 is FQGTGA. The CDR3 is 22 residues long. In nucleotides, the CDR3 is TGTGCCAGCAGCTCCCCCCCCGCCCGGACTAGCGGGGGGGTCTATACCTACAATGAGCAGTTCTTC. Translation: CASSSPPARTSGGVYTYNEQFF.

The chain recombines TRBV4-1 with TRBJ2-7; 11 nucleotides agree with TRBD2. This CDR3 is 16 amino acids long. V gave up 1 base and J gave up 4 bases; unmatched junction bases: 6. Per the germline V gene, CDR1 is MGHRA and CDR2 is YSYEKL. This CDR3 reads CASSQGNSGGGYEQYF. The CDR3 nucleotides read TGCGCCAGCAGCCAAGGAAATAGCGGGGGGGGGTACGAGCAGTACTTC.

The chain joins TRBV4-3 to TRBJ2-1; D gene uncertain. CDR1 and CDR2 (germline): LGHNA, YSLEER. Trimming stripped 0 bases from V and 8 bases from J, with 11 bases between. The CDR3 is 14 amino acids. CDR3 sequence reads: CASSQDLTQDEQFF. The CDR3 DNA is TGCGCCAGCAGCCAAGATCTTACCCAGGATGAGCAGTTCTTC.

The CDR3: CASSVGGFQETQYF. In DNA, the CDR3 is TGTGCCAGCAGCGTGGGGGGGTTCCAAGAGACCCAGTACTTC. V is TRBV9 and J is TRBJ2-5, with 7 nucleotides matching TRBD2. Germline V gene data show CDR1 as SGDLS and CDR2 as YYNGEE. V lost 2 bases, J lost 1 base, and 2 bases stayed unmatched. This CDR3 is built from 14 residues.

This sequence joins TRBV9 and TRBJ2-1; 7 positions agree with TRBD2. The CDR3 is made up of 13 amino acids. The junction had 2 bases not matched to a gene; V was cut back by 6 bases and J by 2 bases. The V gene's germline CDR1 is SGDLS and CDR2 YYNGEE. The CDR3 DNA sequence: TGTGCCAGCATGGGGGGGGCCTACAATGAGCAGTTCTTC. Amino acids: CASMGGAYNEQFF.

The chain combines TRBV7-2 with TRBJ2-7, with TRBD1 matching over 7 bases. The trim removed 4 bases at V and 4 bases at J, leaving 4 bases unmatched. CDR1 and CDR2 (germline): SGHTA, FQGNSA. The CDR3 contains 13 residues. The CDR3, as DNA: TGTGCCAGCAGCTCTACACAGGGGTACGAGCAGTACTTC. Amino acids: CASSSTQGYEQYF.

This chain links TRBV7-3 with TRBJ2-2; D may be TRBD2 (6 bases). Trimming shortened V by 4 bases and J by 6 bases, and 15 bases separated the two germline ends. The length of the CDR3 is 15 residues. Germline values: CDR1 SGHTA, CDR2 FQGTGA. As DNA, the CDR3 is TGTGCCAGCAGCTCTTGGGCGCGGGGACCCGGGGAGCTGTTTTTT. This translates into CASSSWARGPGELFF.